The subject of this entry is one TCR beta chain. The antigen this receptor binds is unknown. Per-base quality was not reported, and no clone a single base away is much larger than it. The cohort consisted of 650 to 850 healthy bone marrow donors. Cohort members were all nominally healthy when sampled, although unrecorded immune exposures were likely present. The donor tested CMV seronegative, placing the donor among the approximately 360 seronegative members of the cohort. Each donor provided a peripheral blood sample, and peripheral blood mononuclear cells were used for TCR beta sequencing. Genomic DNA extraction from the blood cell samples was performed with the Qiagen DNeasy Blood Extraction Kit. This entry belongs to a study of cytomegalovirus exposure and HLA in healthy donors (TCRdb year 2017). In terms of the full investigation: An earlier analysis of more than 550 of the donors reported 276 Gb of sequence data and around 120 million unique TCR beta sequences obtained from about 179 million T cells. Approximately 300 gigabases of sequencing data and 70 million to 100 million unique TCR sequences were included in an early release covering 550 to 800 HLA-typed donors. Of the approximately 400 genotyped donors, 81% were placed in the genetic ancestry cluster associated with self-reported Caucasian donors. The study aimed to test whether signatures of past pathogen exposure could be identified by cataloging public T cell receptors. The study profiled the T cell repertoires of 500 to 800 subjects by immunosequencing and related them to cytomegalovirus serostatus. Along with the 666-subject first cohort, a separate validation cohort of over a hundred different subjects was used. To predict cytomegalovirus infection status, the study brought together high-throughput TCR immunosequencing, statistical association of individual TCRs with disease status, and machine learning. To study patterns of TCR occurrence, a later analysis re-analyzed previously published TCR beta repertoires from 666 donors and added high-resolution HLA genotyping. The later analysis used no new phenotypic data to find candidate immune exposures, relying instead on TCR beta sequences and their occurrence across donors. To decide whether each TCR beta V gene segment behaved as functional or pseudogenic, an earlier analysis of nearly 600 of the donors relied on high-throughput TCR beta sequencing. Donor age, sex, ethnicity and CMV serostatus were collected together with the repertoire data. Genome-wide SNP genotypes for about 65% of the 666 donors were used in a later genetic analysis, which treated that subset as a discovery cohort. Every repertoire in the discovery cohort had been generated on one and the same sequencing platform. HLA typing covered class I and class II loci at four-digit resolution. The number of typed donors differed by locus: about 620-640 for A, B, C, DRB1 and DQB1; 500 to 550 for DQA1; approximately 600 for DPA1; and 400 to 480 for DPB1. Roughly 5 DR-DQ haplotypes were handled as single units for association and clustering, since linkage in the cohort was strong. Across 398 genotyped donors of the cohort, an average of approximately 220,000 unique TCR beta nucleotide sequences per donor were sequenced, and 15% to 20% of those sequences were non-productive. The study at large found these results: Because HLA typing was missing for some donors at each locus, association tests included only the typed subset. The classifier was reported to diagnose cytomegalovirus status with high specificity and sensitivity in both the original and validation cohorts. In a later analysis, the rate of TCR association differed among HLA loci, with DRB1 alleles having the most associated TCRs and HLA-C alleles having the fewest. The study listed approximately 150 TCR beta chains as associated with cytomegalovirus. A further reported finding was that TCR beta sequences accurately predicted the HLA-A and HLA-B alleles for most subjects in the first cohort. In this cohort, only TCR beta chains were sequenced, and detectable features were limited by the absence of alpha or paired-chain data. At a false discovery rate of 0.05, a later analysis linked 16,000 or so TCR beta sequences to specific HLA alleles. Broadly in line with IMGT annotations, most TCR beta V segments showed up in productive rearrangements about 87% or about 30% of the time in an earlier analysis of 450 to 750 of the donors. The 87-base-pair reads could not distinguish some IMGT-functional V segments, including TRBV6-2 and TRBV6-3, so those segments were excluded. According to a later genetic analysis, donors in an Asian-associated ancestry cluster had fewer N-insertions in productive TCRs than the approximately 650-donor mean. In a later analysis, HLA-associated TCR beta chains were found to be more clonally expanded and to have lower generation probabilities than equally common non-associated chains. According to a later analysis, parvovirus B19, influenza, CMV and Epstein-Barr virus appeared linked to several top co-occurrence clusters. Assigning TCR associations to individual alleles was difficult when HLA alleles, especially DR and DQ, strongly co-occurred. CMV serostatus was the only immune exposure information available for the cohort. Correlated functional status among segregating V segments might reflect linkage disequilibrium, but an unknown experimental factor could not be ruled out. The sequencing pipeline was judged likely to have produced a cluster of highly shared sequence variants as a technical artifact. The authors suggested that the approach could potentially be extended to other disease states and immunological phenotypes. Most TCR sequences were seen in very few donors, while some public TCRs were found in many individuals. In a later analysis, most CMV-associated TCR beta chains were found to appear HLA-restricted, with HLA associations seemingly driven largely by CMV exposure. A later genetic analysis associated a missense DCLRE1C variant with V-gene and J-gene trimming of TCR beta chains, and an independent cohort replicated the association. Presence/absence analyses assumed roughly uniform sequencing depth across donors, an assumption that may not hold. In vitro tests confirmed that a few of the cytomegalovirus-associated TCR beta chains recognize cytomegalovirus antigens. Because counts were too low, roughly 18 rarely observed V segments, including chromosome 9 orphons, were left out of the earlier analysis of a few hundred of the donors.

CDR3 length: 16 amino acids, cysteine to phenylalanine. Only CDR3 DNA is held: 48 bases, read in frame from base 1. Via the germline V gene (reference sequence), CDR1 is MNHEY and CDR2 SMNVEV. Here V drops 7 bases and J drops 2 bases, and the junction holds 10 bases not matched to any gene. The library was produced with the immunoSEQ multiplex PCR assay. The multiplex PCR relied on a mix of 60 forward primers for TCR Vbeta segments and 13 reverse primers for TCR Jbeta segments. A multiplex PCR assay on genomic DNA amplified the CDR3 region of rearranged TCR beta genes. On the Illumina HiSeq System, the amplified TCR beta libraries were sequenced as 87-base-pair reads. Per the authors' processing: Across the 600 to 700 repertoires, a later analysis counted 60 million to 90 million unique TCR beta chains, roughly 11 million of which were shared by at least two donors. A nearest-neighbor algorithm error-corrected the raw reads and collapsed the reads into unique sequences, merging closely related sequences to remove PCR and sequencing errors. V, D and J gene segments were assigned by aligning CDR3 sequences to IMGT reference sequences. Each retained sequence needed at least a six-nucleotide match to both a V gene segment and a J gene segment. A rearrangement counted as productive if the CDR3 had no stop codons and remained in frame with V and J, and every other rearrangement counted as non-productive. Following IMGT convention, CDR3 was defined as the stretch from the second conserved V-encoded cysteine to the conserved J-encoded phenylalanine. The earlier analysis of 587 of the donors excluded sequences that lacked an unambiguous match to a single V gene segment. In an earlier analysis of some 590 of the donors, a V segment was called functional when productive rearrangements were above 56.7%, and segregating when the standard deviation between donors exceeded 5%. To diagnose cytomegalovirus status from the catalog of TCR beta chain sequences, a statistical classification framework was built. In a later analysis, V and J genes were assigned by comparing TCR nucleotide sequences against IMGT/GENE-DB human TR gene sequences. In a later analysis, CDR3 sequences and most-parsimonious VDJ recombination scenarios were assigned using the TCRdist pipeline. In a later analysis, every TCR beta chain was defined by the combination of its CDR3 amino acid sequence and its V-gene family, and reads without a unique V-gene family were dropped. To address suspected cross-contamination and a sequencing artifact, a later analysis removed 550 to 750 highly shared, low-generation-probability nucleotide sequences. In a later analysis, a clonal expansion index was calculated for each public chain from normalized within-repertoire ranks of inferred template counts. A later analysis computed generation probabilities with a VDJ recombination model fitted to out-of-frame rearrangements, and checked the results against IGoR. A later analysis scored TCR-TCR, TCR-HLA and TCR-CMV co-occurrence with hypergeometric tests, applying a repertoire-size bias correction to TCR pairs. A later analysis estimated false discovery rates by permuting HLA or CMV assignments 20 times. In a later analysis, co-occurring TCRs were grouped using DBSCAN, and TCRdist sequence similarity was added for clustering within HLA-allele-positive subsets. Repertoires with fewer than 30,000 or more than 120,000 public chains, plus five repertoires with anomalous nucleotide sharing, were excluded from co-occurrence clustering. In TCRdb, the immuneACCESS table is reduced to in-frame sequences with V and J assigned. These tables do not hold every clone; where another copy was compared, an unresolved V gene accounts for under half, and the others remain unexplained. V and J calls plus clone size are reproduced from that table; the DNA served to infer D and trimming. This sample comprises some 150,000 clones, less than 85% of them detected only once. The top ten clones comprise approximately 1.3% of the sample.

Sequencing input: PBMCs. The rearranged segments are TRBV27 and TRBJ2-3; 9 of the junction bases match TRBD2. The clonotype comes from a man aged 55-75 years in good health and CMV-seronegative. The DNA is TGTGCCAGCACCCGAACTAGCGGGTTTCACACAGATACGCAGTATTTT. Translation gives CASTRTSGFHTDTQYF.